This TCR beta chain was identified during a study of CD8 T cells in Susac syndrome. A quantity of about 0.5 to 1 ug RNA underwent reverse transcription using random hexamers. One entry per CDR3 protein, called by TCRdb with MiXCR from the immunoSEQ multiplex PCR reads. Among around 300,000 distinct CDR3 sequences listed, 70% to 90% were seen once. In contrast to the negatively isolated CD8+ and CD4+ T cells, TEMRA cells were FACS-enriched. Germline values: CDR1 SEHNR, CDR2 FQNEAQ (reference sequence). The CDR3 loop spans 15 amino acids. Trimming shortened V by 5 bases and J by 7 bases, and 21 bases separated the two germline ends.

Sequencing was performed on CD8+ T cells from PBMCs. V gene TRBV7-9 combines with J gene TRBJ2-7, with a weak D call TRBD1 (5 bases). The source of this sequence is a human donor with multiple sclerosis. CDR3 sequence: CASSLWGPDVGEQYF. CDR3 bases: TGTGCCAGCAGCCTTTGGGGCCCCGACGTAGGTGAGCAGTACTTC.